The next 26 T cell receptor beta chains were all read from a single sample in a study of graft-versus-host responses after intestinal transplantation. Generated by immunoSEQ multiplex PCR, the TCRdb table keeps only in-frame clones and is missing some. The sample yields approximately 15,000 clones, approximately 62% seen once. Intraepithelial plus lamina propria lymphocytes were released by processing graft tissue. This specimen consisted of ileum tissue, obtained 524 days after transplant. The receptors come from a human patient who received an intestinal transplant, so some T cells may come from the graft donor.

The chain couples TRBV19 to TRBJ2-1; 11 positions match TRBD2. Trimming at V came to 6 bases and at J to 3 bases, leaving 4 bases not matched to a gene. The CDR3 spans 15 residues. Germline CDR1 and CDR2: LNHDA and SQIVND (reference sequence). The CDR3 spells CASSTGTSGYNEQFF. The CDR3 DNA is TGTGCCAGTAGCACCGGGACTAGCGGCTACAATGAGCAGTTCTTC.

The gene calls are TRBV19 and TRBJ1-6; no firm D call. This CDR3 has 16 residues. CDR1 is LNHDA, CDR2 SQIVND, per germline (reference sequence). Trimming removed 2 bases at V and 0 bases at J, with 8 bases between. The CDR3 is CASSIPGSSYNSPLHF. CDR3 coding DNA: TGTGCCAGTAGTATACCGGGGAGCTCCTATAATTCACCCCTCCACTTT.

This clone was counted a few times. V gene TRBV30 combines with J gene TRBJ1-6; possibly TRBD1 for D (6 bases). The CDR3 length is 14 residues. The germline V gene encodes CDR1 GTSNPN and CDR2 SVGIG (reference sequence). V dropped 7 bases and J dropped 5 bases, with 15 bases sitting between them. The CDR3 sequence: CASHPTGDNSPLHF. The CDR3 region has the DNA TGTGCCTCCCACCCGACAGGCGATAATTCACCCCTCCACTTT.

In its sample, this clone was seen a few times. The V call is TRBV5-6, the J call TRBJ1-4; D is unresolved. The V gene lost 1 base and the J gene lost 4 bases, with 14 bases spanning the gap. Germline CDR1 reads SGHDT; CDR2 reads YYEEEE. The CDR3 loop spans 16 amino acids. CDR3 DNA: TGTGCCAGCAGCTTGTGGAGGGCCGCTGTTAATGAAAAACTGTTTTTT. This sequence encodes CASSLWRAAVNEKLFF.

On this clone itself: The sample contains more than one DNA sequence encoding this CDR3. This chain links TRBV6-1 with TRBJ1-5; TRBD1 aligns across 9 bases. Trimming cost V 6 bases and J 0 bases; bases outside gene matches: 3. The germline V gene encodes CDR1 MNHNS and CDR2 SASEGT. The CDR3 length is 15 residues. CDR3 coding DNA: TGTGCCAGCAGCAGGACAGGGGATAGCAATCAGCCCCAGCATTTT. Its protein product is CASSRTGDSNQPQHF.

The chain recombines TRBV30 with TRBJ1-1; maybe TRBD1 (6 bases). The CDR3 is made up of 13 amino acids. Germline values: CDR1 GTSNPN, CDR2 SVGIG (reference sequence). V was pared by 3 bases and J by 6 bases, with 14 bases between. The CDR3 is CAWRSRGLAEAFF. In DNA, the CDR3 is TGTGCCTGGAGATCAAGGGGGTTGGCTGAAGCTTTCTTT.

The CDR3 DNA follows: TGTGCCAGCAGCTTATACCCGACAGGAAAAACCGGGGAGCTGTTTTTT. Protein: CASSLYPTGKTGELFF. The V call is TRBV7-9, the J call TRBJ2-2, with TRBD1 as a possible D gene (6 bases). This CDR3 contains 16 residues. V lost 2 bases, J lost 5 bases, and 15 bases lay in between. The germline CDR1 and CDR2 sequences are SEHNR and FQNEAQ (reference sequence).

This clone was found once. The CDR3 sequence is CSTSGQGLVPDGYTF. CDR3 nucleotides: TGCAGCACGTCGGGACAGGGTTTGGTTCCGGATGGCTACACCTTC. This sequence joins TRBV29-1 and TRBJ1-2; 9 nucleotides match TRBD1. With V trimmed by 8 bases and J by 6 bases, 16 bases remained unmatched. CDR1 is SQVTM, CDR2 ANQGSEA, per germline. The CDR3 loop spans 15 amino acids.

V is TRBV6-5 and J is TRBJ2-7; D may be TRBD1 (6 bases). The CDR3 runs to 15 residues. V was clipped by 2 bases and J by 2 bases, with 13 bases between them. Germline CDR1 is MNHEY and CDR2 is SVGAGI. In nucleotides, the CDR3 is TGTGCCAGCAGTTACCCCGAACAGGGCGCCTACGAGCAGTACTTC. It codes for CASSYPEQGAYEQYF.

The chain carries TRBV4-3 and TRBJ2-3; perhaps TRBD2 as D (7 bases). The V and J ends lost 1 base and 0 bases respectively, with 23 bases between them. The germline gives CDR1 LGHNA, CDR2 YSLEER. The CDR3 contains 20 residues. CDR3 region: CASSQGQAGAGLSSTDTQYF. CDR3 nucleotide sequence: TGCGCCAGCAGCCAAGGGCAGGCGGGGGCCGGACTATCTAGCACAGATACGCAGTATTTT.

This clone has a handful of counts. The chain combines TRBV7-2 with TRBJ2-3; 14 bases agree with TRBD2. This CDR3 contains 16 residues. Germline assignment: CDR1 SGHTA and CDR2 FQGNSA. Germline trimming cut 4 bases from V and 2 bases from J; bases unmatched to any gene: 2. In DNA, the CDR3 is TGTGCCAGCAGCTGGACTAGCGGGGGGTCCACAGATACGCAGTATTTT. Its protein product is CASSWTSGGSTDTQYF.

This chain uses TRBV19 with TRBJ1-1; D is ambiguous. CDR1 is LNHDA, CDR2 SQIVND, per germline (reference sequence). V shed 6 bases and J shed 2 bases, with 10 bases lying between them. The length of the CDR3 is 13 residues. The DNA for the CDR3 is TGTGCCAGTAGCCTCAGTAAAAACACTGAAGCTTTCTTT. It codes for CASSLSKNTEAFF.

This clone has only a few counts. The chain combines TRBV10-2 with TRBJ2-7; a possible D gene is TRBD2 (5 bases). CDR3 size: 14 residues. Deletions cut 8 bases from V and 0 bases from J, with 14 bases between. Germline assignment: CDR1 WSHSY and CDR2 SAAADI. This chain's CDR3 is CASGSMGVSYEQYF. As DNA, the CDR3 is TGCGCCAGCGGGTCGATGGGAGTCTCCTACGAGCAGTACTTC.

The chain is built from TRBV29-1 and TRBJ2-2; 7 bases are shared with TRBD1. The ends lost 3 bases at V and 4 bases at J; junction bases unmatched: 14. CDR3 length equals 17 residues. Germline CDR1 is SQVTM and CDR2 is ANQGSEA. The DNA of the CDR3 is TGCAGCGTTGAGACTCTTAGGACAGGTGGGCTCACCGGGGAGCTGTTTTTT. This translates into CSVETLRTGGLTGELFF.

This chain joins TRBV5-1 and TRBJ2-1; D might be TRBD2 (6 bases). CDR3 size: 13 residues. The germline V gene encodes CDR1 SGHRS and CDR2 YFSETQ. V was cut by 3 bases and J by 6 bases, with 10 bases left in between. This CDR3 reads CASSSVEGNEQFF. The CDR3 coding sequence is TGCGCCAGCAGCTCAGTGGAGGGCAATGAGCAGTTCTTC.

The chain employs TRBV6-5 and TRBJ1-2, with D maybe TRBD1 (6 bases). The CDR3 consists of 12 residues. Trimming cost V 9 bases and J 5 bases, with 13 bases left between them. CDR1 MNHEY and CDR2 SVGAGI come from the germline V gene. The CDR3, as DNA: TGTGCCAGTCACAGGGAAGGGTATGGCTACACCTTC. It encodes CASHREGYGYTF.

This chain connects TRBV30 to TRBJ1-4; weak D call: TRBD1 (5 bases). The CDR3 length is 11 residues. CDR1 and CDR2 from the germline V gene are GTSNPN and SVGIG (reference sequence). Trimming cost V 3 bases and J 8 bases, with 7 bases left between them. The CDR3 sequence is CAWSQGEKLFF. The CDR3 DNA follows: TGTGCCTGGAGCCAGGGAGAAAAACTGTTTTTT.

This clone is categorized as medium-sized (0.01 to 0.1%). The V call is TRBV4-3, the J call TRBJ2-5; 7 bases agree with TRBD1. The V and J ends lost 4 bases and 5 bases, in that order; junction bases with no gene match: 13. This CDR3 has 16 amino acids. CDR1 is LGHNA, CDR2 YSLEER, per germline. The CDR3 nucleotides read TGCGCCAGCAGCCTGGGACAGTGGTGGCCCGGTGAGACCCAGTACTTC. Its translation: CASSLGQWWPGETQYF.

This clone has just a few counts. This chain links TRBV7-8 with TRBJ2-1, with D perhaps TRBD2 (6 bases). Trimming left V 1 base short and J 3 bases short, with 19 bases between. The CDR3 spans 18 residues. Germline values: CDR1 SGHVS, CDR2 FQNEAQ. CDR3 protein: CASSLEATGGVIYNEQFF. CDR3 DNA sequence: TGTGCCAGCAGCTTAGAGGCAACTGGCGGGGTGATCTACAATGAGCAGTTCTTC.

This chain uses TRBV6-5 with TRBJ2-1; TRBD2 is a possible D gene (6 bases). The ends were cut back, 6 bases at V and 3 bases at J, with 9 bases in the middle. Per germline, CDR1 MNHEY and CDR2 SVGAGI. This CDR3 contains 13 residues. CDR3 sequence reads: CASSPGSYNEQFF. Here the CDR3 DNA reads TGTGCCAGCAGCCCCGGGAGCTACAATGAGCAGTTCTTC.

The V call is TRBV7-2, the J call TRBJ2-3; D remains unclear. The CDR3 is 14 residues long. Trimming stripped 5 bases from V and 0 bases from J, with 9 bases between. Germline loops: CDR1 SGHTA, CDR2 FQGNSA. The CDR3 sequence: CASSPDTSTDTQYF. The CDR3 DNA reads TGTGCCAGCAGCCCAGACACGAGCACAGATACGCAGTATTTT. The whole variable domain, remainder taken from reference TRBV7-2 and TRBJ2-3, is GAGVSQSPSNKVTEKGKDVELRCDPISGHTALYWYRQSLGQGLEFLIYFQGNSAPDKSGLPSDRFSAERTGGSVSTLTIQRTQQEDSAVYLCASSPDTSTDTQYFGPGTRLTVL.

Only a few counts were recorded for this clone. V is TRBV29-1 and J is TRBJ1-1, with D perhaps matching TRBD1 (5 bases). CDR1 and CDR2 from the germline V gene are SQVTM and ANQGSEA. V gave up 3 bases and J gave up 3 bases, with 14 bases separating them. The CDR3 consists of 14 residues. CDR3 in amino acids: CSVDPTGLDTEAFF. CDR3 bases: TGCAGCGTTGATCCCACAGGTCTGGACACTGAAGCTTTCTTT.

This clone was picked up a small number of times. V gene TRBV4-1 combines with J gene TRBJ1-3, with D possibly TRBD1 on 6 matching bases. Germline V gives CDR1 MGHRA, CDR2 YSYEKL. Trimming took 0 bases from V and 0 from J, leaving 12 bases between them. There are 17 residues in the CDR3. The CDR3 DNA reads as TGCGCCAGCAGCCAAGATAGAGGACAGTACTCTGGAAACACCATATATTTT. Translated, it gives CASSQDRGQYSGNTIYF.

The chain combines TRBV13 with TRBJ2-3; 11 bases agree with TRBD1. The CDR3 consists of 19 residues. CDR1 is PRHDT, CDR2 FYEKMQ, per germline (reference sequence). V dropped 4 bases and J dropped 1; count of bases not matched to a gene: 13. The CDR3, as DNA: TGTGCCAGCAGCTCTCTTAGGGACAGGGGGATTTGGGGCACAGATACGCAGTATTTT. Translated, it gives CASSSLRDRGIWGTDTQYF.

The V gene is TRBV7-2, the J gene TRBJ2-1, with 7 bases identical to TRBD2. Per germline, CDR1 SGHTA and CDR2 FQGNSA. V was pared by 0 bases and J by 10 bases, with 12 bases of the junction left unmatched. The CDR3 is 16 amino acids. Here the CDR3 DNA reads TGTGCCAGCAGCTTAGCAGCGACTAGCCTCCGACGAGAGCAGTTCTTC. This gives the protein CASSLAATSLRREQFF.

This chain joins TRBV5-1 and TRBJ2-5; TRBD2 might be the D (6 bases). CDR1 is SGHRS and CDR2 is YFSETQ in the germline V gene. CDR3 length: 15 amino acids. With 2 bases removed from V and 1 base from J, the gap between germline ends came to 12 bases. The CDR3 loop is CASSFGGIPQETQYF. DNA of the CDR3: TGCGCCAGCAGCTTCGGAGGGATCCCCCAAGAGACCCAGTACTTC.